The clone carrying this T cell receptor (beta chain) came up once. The data derive from a study of blood T cell repertoires in COVID-19. TCRdb's table, derived via immunoSEQ multiplex PCR, lists solely in-frame clones and lacks some. The profile covers more than 300,000 clones, with about nine tenths appearing a single time and roughly a tenth taken by the ten largest. V gave up 3 bases and J gave up 4 bases; unmatched junction bases: 6. The CDR3 loop spans 14 amino acids. Germline assignment: CDR1 SGHRS and CDR2 YFSETQ. The TCR comes from a woman between 18 and 30 years old who had recovered from COVID-19. The specimen was PBMCs or T cells enriched from blood (not recorded which). The chain has TRBV5-1 and TRBJ2-7; TRBD1 aligns across 8 bases. This chain's CDR3 is CASSSRDRRYEQYF. In DNA form, the CDR3 reads TGCGCCAGCAGCTCGCGGGACAGGAGATACGAGCAGTACTTC.